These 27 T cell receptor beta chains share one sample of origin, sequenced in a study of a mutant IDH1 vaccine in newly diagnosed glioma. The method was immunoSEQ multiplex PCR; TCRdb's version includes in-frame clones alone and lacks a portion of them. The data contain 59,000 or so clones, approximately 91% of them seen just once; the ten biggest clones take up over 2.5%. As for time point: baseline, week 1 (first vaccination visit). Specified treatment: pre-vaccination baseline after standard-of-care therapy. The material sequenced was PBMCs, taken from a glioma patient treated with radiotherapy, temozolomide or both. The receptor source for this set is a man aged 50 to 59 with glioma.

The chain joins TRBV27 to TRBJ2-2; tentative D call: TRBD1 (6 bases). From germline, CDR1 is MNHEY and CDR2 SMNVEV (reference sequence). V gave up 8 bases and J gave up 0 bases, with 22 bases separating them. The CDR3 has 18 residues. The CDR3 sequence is CASRFRLWAGANTGELFF. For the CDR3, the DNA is TGTGCCAGCCGCTTCCGACTTTGGGCAGGGGCGAACACCGGGGAGCTGTTTTTT.

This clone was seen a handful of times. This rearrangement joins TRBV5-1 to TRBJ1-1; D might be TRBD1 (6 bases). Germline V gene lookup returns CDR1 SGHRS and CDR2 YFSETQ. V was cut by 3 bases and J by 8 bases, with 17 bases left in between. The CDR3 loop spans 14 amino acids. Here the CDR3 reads CASSSTFGGAEAFF. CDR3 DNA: TGCGCCAGCAGCTCCACCTTCGGGGGGGCAGAAGCTTTCTTT.

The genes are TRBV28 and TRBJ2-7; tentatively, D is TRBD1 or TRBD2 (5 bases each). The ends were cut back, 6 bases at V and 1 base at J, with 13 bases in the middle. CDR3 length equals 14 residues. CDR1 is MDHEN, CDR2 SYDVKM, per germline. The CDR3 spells CASRGTGWSYEQYF. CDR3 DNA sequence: TGTGCCAGCAGGGGGACCGGGTGGTCCTACGAGCAGTACTTC.

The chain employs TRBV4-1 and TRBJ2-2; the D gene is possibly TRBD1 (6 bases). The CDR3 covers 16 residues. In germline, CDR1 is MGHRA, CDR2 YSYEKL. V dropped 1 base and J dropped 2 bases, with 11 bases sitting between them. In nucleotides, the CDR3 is TGCGCCAGCAGCCAAGTCGGACAGCGAAACACCGGGGAGCTGTTTTTT. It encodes CASSQVGQRNTGELFF.

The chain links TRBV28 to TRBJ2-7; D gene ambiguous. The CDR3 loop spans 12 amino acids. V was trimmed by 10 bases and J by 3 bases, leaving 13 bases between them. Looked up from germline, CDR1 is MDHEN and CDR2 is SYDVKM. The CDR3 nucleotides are TGTGCCACCACCGGCACCAACTACGAGCAGTACTTC. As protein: CATTGTNYEQYF.

CDR3 protein: CASSVGQGLLAGELFF. In DNA, the CDR3 is TGTGCCAGCAGCGTCGGCCAGGGTTTATTGGCCGGGGAGCTGTTTTTT. The rearrangement joins TRBV21-1 to TRBJ2-2; the table gives TRBD1 as D, unverified against the DNA. TRBV21-1 is classified as a pseudogene. The CDR3 runs to 16 residues.

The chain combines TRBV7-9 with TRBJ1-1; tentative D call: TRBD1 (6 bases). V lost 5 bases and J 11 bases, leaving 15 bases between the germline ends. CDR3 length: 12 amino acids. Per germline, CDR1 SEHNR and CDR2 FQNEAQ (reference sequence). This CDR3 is CASSLNRVAAFF. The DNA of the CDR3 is TGTGCCAGCAGCCTTAACAGGGTAGCGGCTTTCTTT.

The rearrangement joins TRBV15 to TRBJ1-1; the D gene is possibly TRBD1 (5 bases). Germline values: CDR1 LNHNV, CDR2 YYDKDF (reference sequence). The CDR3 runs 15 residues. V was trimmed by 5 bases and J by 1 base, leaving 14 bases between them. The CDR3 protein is CATSARDYPNTEAFF. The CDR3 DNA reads TGTGCCACCAGCGCCCGGGACTACCCGAACACTGAAGCTTTCTTT.

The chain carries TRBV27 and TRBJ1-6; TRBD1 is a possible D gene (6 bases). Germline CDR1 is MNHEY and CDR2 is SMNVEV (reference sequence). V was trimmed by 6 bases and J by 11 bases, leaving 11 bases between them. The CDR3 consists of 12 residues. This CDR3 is CASRMKGAPLHF. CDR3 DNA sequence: TGTGCCAGCAGGATGAAGGGGGCACCCCTCCACTTT.

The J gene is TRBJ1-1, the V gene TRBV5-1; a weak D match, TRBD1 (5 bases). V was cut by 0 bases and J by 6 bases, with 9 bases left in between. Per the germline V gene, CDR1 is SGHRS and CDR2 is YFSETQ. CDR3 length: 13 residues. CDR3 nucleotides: TGCGCCAGCAGCTTGGTCCGGGGGGCTGAAGCTTTCTTT. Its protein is CASSLVRGAEAFF.

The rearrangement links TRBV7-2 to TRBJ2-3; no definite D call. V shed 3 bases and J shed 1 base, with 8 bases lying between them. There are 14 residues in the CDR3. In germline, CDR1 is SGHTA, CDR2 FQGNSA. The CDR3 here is CASSFSTGTDTQYF. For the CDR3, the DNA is TGTGCCAGCAGCTTTAGCACCGGCACAGATACGCAGTATTTT.

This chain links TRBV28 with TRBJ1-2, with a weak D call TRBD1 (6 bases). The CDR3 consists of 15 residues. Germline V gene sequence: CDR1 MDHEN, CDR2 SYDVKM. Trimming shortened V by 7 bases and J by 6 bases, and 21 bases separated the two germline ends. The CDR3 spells CASTPQGRRVHGYTF. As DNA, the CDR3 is TGTGCCAGCACCCCCCAGGGGAGACGGGTTCATGGCTACACCTTC.

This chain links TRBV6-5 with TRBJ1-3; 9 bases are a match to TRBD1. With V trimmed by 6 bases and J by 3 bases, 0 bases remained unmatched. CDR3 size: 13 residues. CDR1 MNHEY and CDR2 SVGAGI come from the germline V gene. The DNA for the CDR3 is TGTGCCAGCAGGACAGGGGGTGGAAACACCATATATTTT. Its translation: CASRTGGGNTIYF.

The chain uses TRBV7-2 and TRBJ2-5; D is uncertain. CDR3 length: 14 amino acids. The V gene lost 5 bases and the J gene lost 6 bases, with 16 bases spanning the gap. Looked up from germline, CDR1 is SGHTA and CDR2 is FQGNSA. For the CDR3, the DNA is TGTGCCAGCAGCCCCACCCGGGCCGGAAAGACCCAGTACTTC. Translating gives CASSPTRAGKTQYF. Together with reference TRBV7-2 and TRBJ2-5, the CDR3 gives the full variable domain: GAGVSQSPSNKVTEKGKDVELRCDPISGHTALYWYRQSLGQGLEFLIYFQGNSAPDKSGLPSDRFSAERTGGSVSTLTIQRTQQEDSAVYLCASSPTRAGKTQYFGPGTRLLVL.

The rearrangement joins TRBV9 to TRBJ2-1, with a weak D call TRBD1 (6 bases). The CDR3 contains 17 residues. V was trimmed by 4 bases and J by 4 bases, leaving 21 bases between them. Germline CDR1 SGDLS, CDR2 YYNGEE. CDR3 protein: CASSTRRTALEYNEQFF. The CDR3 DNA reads TGTGCCAGCAGCACACGGAGGACAGCCCTAGAATACAATGAGCAGTTCTTC.

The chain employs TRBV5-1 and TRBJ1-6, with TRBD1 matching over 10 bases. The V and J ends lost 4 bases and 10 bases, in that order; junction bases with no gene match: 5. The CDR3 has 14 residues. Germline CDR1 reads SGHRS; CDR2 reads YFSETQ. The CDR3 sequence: CASSAGQGVSPLHF. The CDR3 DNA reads TGCGCCAGCAGCGCAGGACAGGGGGTCTCACCCCTCCACTTT.

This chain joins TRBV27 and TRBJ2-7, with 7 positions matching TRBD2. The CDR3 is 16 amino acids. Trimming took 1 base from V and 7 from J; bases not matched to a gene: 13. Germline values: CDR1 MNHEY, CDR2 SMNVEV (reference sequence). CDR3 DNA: TGTGCCAGCAGTTTATACCCTAGCGGAAAGGGGAGGGAGCAGTACTTC. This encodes CASSLYPSGKGREQYF.

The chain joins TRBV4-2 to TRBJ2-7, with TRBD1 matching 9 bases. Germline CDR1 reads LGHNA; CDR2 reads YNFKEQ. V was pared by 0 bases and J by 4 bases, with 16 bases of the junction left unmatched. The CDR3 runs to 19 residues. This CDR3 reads CASSQESMLTSTGGYEQYF. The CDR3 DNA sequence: TGTGCCAGCAGCCAAGAATCTATGCTTACCTCGACAGGGGGTTACGAGCAGTACTTC.

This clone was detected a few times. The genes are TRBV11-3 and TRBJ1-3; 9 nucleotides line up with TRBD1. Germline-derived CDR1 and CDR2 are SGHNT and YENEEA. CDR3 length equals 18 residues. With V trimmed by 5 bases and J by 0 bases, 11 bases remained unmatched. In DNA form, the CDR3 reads TGTGCCAGCAGCCGGGGCCGGGACAGGGCACCCTCTGGAAACACCATATATTTT. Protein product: CASSRGRDRAPSGNTIYF.

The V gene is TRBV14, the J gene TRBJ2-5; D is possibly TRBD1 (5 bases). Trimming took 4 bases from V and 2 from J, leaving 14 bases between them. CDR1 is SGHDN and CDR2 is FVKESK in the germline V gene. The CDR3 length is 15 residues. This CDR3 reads CASSRGQRSQETQYF. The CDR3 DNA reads TGTGCCAGCAGCCGTGGACAAAGGTCTCAAGAGACCCAGTACTTC.

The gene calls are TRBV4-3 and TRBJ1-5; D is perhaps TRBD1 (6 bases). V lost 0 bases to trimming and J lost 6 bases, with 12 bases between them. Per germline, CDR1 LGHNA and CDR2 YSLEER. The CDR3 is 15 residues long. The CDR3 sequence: CASSQEHRQAQPQHF. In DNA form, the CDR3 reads TGCGCCAGCAGCCAAGAACATAGACAGGCTCAGCCCCAGCATTTT.

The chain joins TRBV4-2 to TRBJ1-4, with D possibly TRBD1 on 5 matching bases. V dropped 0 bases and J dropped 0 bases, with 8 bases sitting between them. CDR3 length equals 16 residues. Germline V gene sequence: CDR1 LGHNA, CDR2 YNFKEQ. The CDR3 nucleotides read TGTGCCAGCAGCCAAGATCGGGGCGCAACTAATGAAAAACTGTTTTTT. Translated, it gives CASSQDRGATNEKLFF.

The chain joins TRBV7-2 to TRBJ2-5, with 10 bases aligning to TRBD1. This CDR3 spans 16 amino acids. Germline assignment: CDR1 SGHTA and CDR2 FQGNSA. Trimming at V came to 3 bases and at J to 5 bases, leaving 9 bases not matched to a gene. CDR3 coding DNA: TGTGCCAGCAGCTTGACTGCTGGGGACAGGGGTGAGACCCAGTACTTC. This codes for CASSLTAGDRGETQYF. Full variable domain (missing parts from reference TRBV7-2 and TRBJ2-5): GAGVSQSPSNKVTEKGKDVELRCDPISGHTALYWYRQSLGQGLEFLIYFQGNSAPDKSGLPSDRFSAERTGGSVSTLTIQRTQQEDSAVYLCASSLTAGDRGETQYFGPGTRLLVL.

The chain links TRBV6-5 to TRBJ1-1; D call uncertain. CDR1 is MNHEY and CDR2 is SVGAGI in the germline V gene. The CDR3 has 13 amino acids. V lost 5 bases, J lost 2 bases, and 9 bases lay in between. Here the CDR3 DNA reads TGTGCCAGCAGTAACAGAGTAAACACTGAAGCTTTCTTT. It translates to CASSNRVNTEAFF.

CDR3 sequence (DNA): TGCACCAGCAGCCAAGACCCATCCCCGCCGGGACAGGTAATGGAAAAAAACTATGGCTACACCTTC. This codes for CTSSQDPSPPGQVMEKNYGYTF. The chain joins TRBV1 to TRBJ1-2; TRBD1 is the table's D call and was not checked against the DNA. TRBV1 counts as a pseudogene. CDR3 length: 22 amino acids.

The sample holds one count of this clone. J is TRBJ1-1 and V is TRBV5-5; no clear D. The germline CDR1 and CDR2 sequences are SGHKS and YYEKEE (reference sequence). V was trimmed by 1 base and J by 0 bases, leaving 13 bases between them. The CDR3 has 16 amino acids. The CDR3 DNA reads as TGTGCCAGCAGCTTGATTCCGGCAGGCTTGAACACTGAAGCTTTCTTT. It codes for CASSLIPAGLNTEAFF.

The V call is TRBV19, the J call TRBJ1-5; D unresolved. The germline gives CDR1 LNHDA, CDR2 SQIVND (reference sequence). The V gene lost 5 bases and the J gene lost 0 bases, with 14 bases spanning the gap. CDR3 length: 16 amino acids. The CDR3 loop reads CASSARSFYSNQPQHF. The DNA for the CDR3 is TGTGCCAGTAGTGCTCGGAGCTTCTATAGCAATCAGCCCCAGCATTTT.